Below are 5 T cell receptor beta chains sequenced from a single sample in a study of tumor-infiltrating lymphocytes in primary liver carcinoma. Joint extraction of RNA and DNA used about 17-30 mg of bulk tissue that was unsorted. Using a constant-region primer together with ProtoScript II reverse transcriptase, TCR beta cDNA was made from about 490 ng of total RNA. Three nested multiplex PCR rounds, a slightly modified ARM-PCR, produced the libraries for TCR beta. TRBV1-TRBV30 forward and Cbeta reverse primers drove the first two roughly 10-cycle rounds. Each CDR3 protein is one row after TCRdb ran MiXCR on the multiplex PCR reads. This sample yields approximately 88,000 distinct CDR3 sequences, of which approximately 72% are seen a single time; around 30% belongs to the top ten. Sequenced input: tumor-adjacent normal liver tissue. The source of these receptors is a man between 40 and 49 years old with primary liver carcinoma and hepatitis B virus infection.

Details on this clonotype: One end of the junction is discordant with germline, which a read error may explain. The CDR3 DNA reads as TGTACCAGCGGTTATACGACAGGATCCTACGAGCAGTACTTC. It translates to CTSGYTTGSYEQYF. The chain employs TRBV6-5 and TRBJ2-7; D is perhaps TRBD1 (6 bases). The CDR3 covers 14 residues. Germline-derived CDR1 and CDR2 are MNHEY and SVGAGI.

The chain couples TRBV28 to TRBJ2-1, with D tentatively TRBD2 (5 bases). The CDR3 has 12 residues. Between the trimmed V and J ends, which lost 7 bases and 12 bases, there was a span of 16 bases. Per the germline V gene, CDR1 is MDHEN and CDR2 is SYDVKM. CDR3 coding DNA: TGTGCCAGCATGACGGGGAGCGAAATGCAGTTCTTC. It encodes CASMTGSEMQFF.

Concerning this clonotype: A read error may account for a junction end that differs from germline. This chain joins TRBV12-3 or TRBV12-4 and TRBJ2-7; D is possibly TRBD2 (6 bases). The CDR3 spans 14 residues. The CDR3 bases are TGTGCCAGCAGCACTCGGACTAATTCCTACGAGCAATACTTC. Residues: CASSTRTNSYEQYF.

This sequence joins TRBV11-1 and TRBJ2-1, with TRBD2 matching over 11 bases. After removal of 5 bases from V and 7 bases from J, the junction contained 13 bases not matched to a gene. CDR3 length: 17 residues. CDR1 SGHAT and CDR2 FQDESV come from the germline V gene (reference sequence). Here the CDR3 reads CASSLGLAEEVDNEQFF. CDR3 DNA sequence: TGTGCCAGCAGCCTGGGACTAGCGGAAGAGGTTGATAATGAGCAGTTCTTC.

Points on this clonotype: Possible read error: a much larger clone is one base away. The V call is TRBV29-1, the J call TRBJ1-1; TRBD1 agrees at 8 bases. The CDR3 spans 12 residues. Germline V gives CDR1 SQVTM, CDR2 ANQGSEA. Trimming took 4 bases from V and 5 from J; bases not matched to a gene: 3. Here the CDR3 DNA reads TGCAGCGTTGCCAGACAGGGGACTGAAGCTTTCTTT. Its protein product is CSVARQGTEAFF.